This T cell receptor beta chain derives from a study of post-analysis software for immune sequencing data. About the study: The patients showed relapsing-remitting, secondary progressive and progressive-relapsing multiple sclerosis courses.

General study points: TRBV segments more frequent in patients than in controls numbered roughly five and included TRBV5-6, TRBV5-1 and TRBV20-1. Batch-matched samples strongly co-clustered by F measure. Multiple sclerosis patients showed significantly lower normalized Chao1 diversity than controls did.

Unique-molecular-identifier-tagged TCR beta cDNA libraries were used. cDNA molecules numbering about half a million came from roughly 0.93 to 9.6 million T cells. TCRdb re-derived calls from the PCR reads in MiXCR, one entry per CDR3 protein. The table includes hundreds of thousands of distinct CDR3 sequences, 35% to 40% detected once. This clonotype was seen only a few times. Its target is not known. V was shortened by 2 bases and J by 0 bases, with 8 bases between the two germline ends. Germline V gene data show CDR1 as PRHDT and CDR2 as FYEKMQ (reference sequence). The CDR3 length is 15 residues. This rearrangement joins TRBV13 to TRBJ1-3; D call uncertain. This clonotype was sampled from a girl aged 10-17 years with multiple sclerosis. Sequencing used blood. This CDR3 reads CASSLREISGNTIYF. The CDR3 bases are TGTGCCAGCAGCTTACGAGAAATCTCTGGAAACACCATATATTTT.